This entry lists 10 T cell receptor beta chains sequenced from one sample in a study of identical twins. Each CDR3 protein gets one entry after TCRdb re-called the 5' RACE reads with MiXCR. This table holds a few hundred thousand distinct CDR3 sequences, around a tenth found once. This sample also appeared in a second study, on yellow fever vaccine responses in identical twins.

Input material: PBMCs. Receptors originate from a woman aged 18 to 35 in good health.

The chain uses TRBV10-3 and TRBJ2-7; 10 bases are a match to TRBD2. Trimming cost V 0 bases and J 6 bases; bases outside gene matches: 11. This CDR3 comprises 17 residues. The germline V gene has CDR1 ENHRY and CDR2 SYGVKD. This chain's CDR3 is CAISESVAGGTLSEQYF. CDR3 coding DNA: TGTGCCATCAGTGAGTCGGTAGCGGGGGGCACCCTTAGCGAGCAGTACTTC.

V and J are TRBV29-1 and TRBJ2-7; TRBD1 matches 7 bases. Germline CDR1 is SQVTM and CDR2 is ANQGSEA. V lost 7 bases, J lost 3 bases, and 9 bases stayed unmatched. The CDR3 runs 13 residues. The CDR3 DNA is TGCAGCGACCGGGACAGCTTAGACTACGAGCAGTACTTC. Translation gives CSDRDSLDYEQYF.

This clonotype was detected only a few times. CDR3 region: CASSPSSPLTEQYF. The CDR3 DNA reads as TGTGCCAGCAGCCCTAGTTCCCCTCTGACCGAGCAGTACTTC. The chain carries TRBV7-2 and TRBJ2-7, with D uncertain. Trimming pared 5 bases from V and 6 bases from J, leaving 17 bases between. The CDR3 loop spans 14 amino acids. CDR1 and CDR2 from the germline V gene are SGHTA and FQGNSA.

This clonotype was seen ten or more times. The V and J genes are TRBV6-1 and TRBJ2-1; 9 positions agree with TRBD2. The J segment lost 5 bases and the V segment lost 5 bases, leaving 7 bases of the junction unmatched. This CDR3 spans 15 amino acids. In germline, CDR1 is MNHNS, CDR2 SASEGT. The CDR3 coding sequence is TGTGCCAGCAGTCGAAGCGGGAGGCCTAACAATGAGCAGTTCTTC. It encodes CASSRSGRPNNEQFF.

The table lists this clonotype with a few counts. The V and J genes are TRBV11-2 and TRBJ2-4; D possibly corresponds to TRBD1 (6 bases). This CDR3 is 17 amino acids long. The germline V gene encodes CDR1 SGHAT and CDR2 FQNNGV. Trimming cost V 2 bases and J 5 bases, with 19 bases left between them. CDR3 sequence (DNA): TGTGCCAGCAGCTTAAAAGACAGGTTGTATAGCCAAAACATTCAGTACTTC. Amino acids: CASSLKDRLYSQNIQYF.

This clonotype was observed at least ten times. The chain joins TRBV6-1 to TRBJ2-5; 7 nucleotides match TRBD1. V was pared by 5 bases and J by 1 base, with 7 bases of the junction left unmatched. From germline, CDR1 is MNHNS and CDR2 SASEGT. The CDR3 has 15 amino acids. Here the CDR3 reads CASSRRDSVQETQYF. In nucleotides, the CDR3 is TGTGCCAGCAGTCGCCGGGACAGCGTCCAAGAGACCCAGTACTTC.

In its sample, this clonotype was seen a few times. The rearrangement joins TRBV5-1 to TRBJ2-6; D is ambiguous. CDR1 is SGHRS, CDR2 YFSETQ, per germline. This CDR3 is built from 14 residues. Trimming pared 2 bases from V and 4 bases from J, leaving 7 bases between. CDR3 in DNA: TGCGCCAGCAGCTTCAGGATAGGGGCCAACGTCCTGACTTTC. Translating it yields CASSFRIGANVLTF.

The V call is TRBV29-1, the J call TRBJ2-7; D perhaps matches TRBD2 (5 bases). Germline loops: CDR1 SQVTM, CDR2 ANQGSEA. The ends were cut back, 3 bases at V and 3 bases at J, with 9 bases in the middle. The CDR3 runs to 12 residues. The CDR3 sequence is CSVEEVGYEQYF. For the CDR3, the DNA is TGCAGCGTTGAGGAGGTGGGCTACGAGCAGTACTTC.

This clonotype has just a few counts. The chain employs TRBV10-2 and TRBJ2-3; TRBD2 matches 8 bases. CDR1 is WSHSY and CDR2 is SAAADI in the germline V gene. The ends lost 0 bases at V and 4 bases at J; junction bases unmatched: 6. The CDR3 spans 16 residues. The chain's CDR3 is CASSESVSGTADTQYF. The CDR3 DNA is TGCGCCAGCAGTGAGTCGGTTAGCGGGACTGCAGATACGCAGTATTTT.

This clonotype came up many times. This chain connects TRBV20-1 to TRBJ2-1, with D hard to call. Germline assignment: CDR1 DFQATT and CDR2 SNEGSKA (reference sequence). Trimming pared 0 bases from V and 0 bases from J, leaving 12 bases between. The CDR3 loop spans 16 amino acids. The CDR3 DNA reads as TGCAGTGCTAGAGATTCGCACGAAAGCTCCTACAATGAGCAGTTCTTC. It yields the protein CSARDSHESSYNEQFF.